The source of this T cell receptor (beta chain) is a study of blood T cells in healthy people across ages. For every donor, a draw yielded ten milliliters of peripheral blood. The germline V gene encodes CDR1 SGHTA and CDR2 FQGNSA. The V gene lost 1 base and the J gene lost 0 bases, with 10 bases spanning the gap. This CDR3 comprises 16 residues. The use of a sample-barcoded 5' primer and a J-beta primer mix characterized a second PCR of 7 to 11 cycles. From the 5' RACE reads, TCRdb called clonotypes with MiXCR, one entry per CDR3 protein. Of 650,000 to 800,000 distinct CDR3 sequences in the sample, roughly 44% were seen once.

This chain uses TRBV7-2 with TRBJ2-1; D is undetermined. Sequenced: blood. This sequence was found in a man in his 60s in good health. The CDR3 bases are TGTGCCAGCAGCTTAGAGTGGGTTGTCTCCTACAATGAGCAGTTCTTC. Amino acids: CASSLEWVVSYNEQFF.